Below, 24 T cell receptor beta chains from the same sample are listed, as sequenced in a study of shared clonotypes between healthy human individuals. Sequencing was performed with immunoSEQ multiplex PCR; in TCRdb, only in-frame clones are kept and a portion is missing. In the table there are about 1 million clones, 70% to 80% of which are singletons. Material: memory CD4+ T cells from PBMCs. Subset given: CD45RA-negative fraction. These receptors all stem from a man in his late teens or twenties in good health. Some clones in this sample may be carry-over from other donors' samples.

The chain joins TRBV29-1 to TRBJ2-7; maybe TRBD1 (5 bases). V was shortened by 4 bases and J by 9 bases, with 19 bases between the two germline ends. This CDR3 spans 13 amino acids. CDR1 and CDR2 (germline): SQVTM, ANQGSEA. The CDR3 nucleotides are TGCAGCGTTGCAGACAGCGCAAAGTTCGGGCAGTACTTC. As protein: CSVADSAKFGQYF.

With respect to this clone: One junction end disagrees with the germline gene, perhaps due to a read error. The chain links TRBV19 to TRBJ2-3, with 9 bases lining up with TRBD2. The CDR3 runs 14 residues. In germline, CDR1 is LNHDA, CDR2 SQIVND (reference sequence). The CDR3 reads CAGSSGRHTDTQYF. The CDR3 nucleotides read TGTGCCGGTAGTAGCGGGAGACACACAGATACGCAGTATTTT.

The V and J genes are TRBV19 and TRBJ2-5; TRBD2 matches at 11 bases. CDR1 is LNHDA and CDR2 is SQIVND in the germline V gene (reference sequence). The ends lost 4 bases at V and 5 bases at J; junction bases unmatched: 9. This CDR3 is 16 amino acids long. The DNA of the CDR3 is TGTGCCAGTAGTAGGTTAGCGGGAGGGCCGGGGGAGACCCAGTACTTC. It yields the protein CASSRLAGGPGETQYF.

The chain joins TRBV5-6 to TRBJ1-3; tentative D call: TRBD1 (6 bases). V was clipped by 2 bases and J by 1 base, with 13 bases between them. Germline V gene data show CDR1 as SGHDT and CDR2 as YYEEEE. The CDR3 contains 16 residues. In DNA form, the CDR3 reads TGTGCCAGCAGCTTCCTCCAGGGGAGGTCTGGAAACACCATATATTTT. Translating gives CASSFLQGRSGNTIYF.

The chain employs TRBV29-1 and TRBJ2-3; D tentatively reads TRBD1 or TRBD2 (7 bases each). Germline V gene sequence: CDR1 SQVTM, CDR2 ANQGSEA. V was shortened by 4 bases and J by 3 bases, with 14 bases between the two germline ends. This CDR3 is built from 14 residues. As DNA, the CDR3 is TGCAGCGTTGTCGGGCAGGGGGGGACAGATACGCAGTATTTT. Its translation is CSVVGQGGTDTQYF.

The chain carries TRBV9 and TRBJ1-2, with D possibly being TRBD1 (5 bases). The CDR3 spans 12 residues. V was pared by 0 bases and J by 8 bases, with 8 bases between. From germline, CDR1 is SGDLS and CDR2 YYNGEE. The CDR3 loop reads CASSVAGFGYTF. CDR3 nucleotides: TGTGCCAGCAGCGTAGCAGGGTTCGGCTACACCTTC.

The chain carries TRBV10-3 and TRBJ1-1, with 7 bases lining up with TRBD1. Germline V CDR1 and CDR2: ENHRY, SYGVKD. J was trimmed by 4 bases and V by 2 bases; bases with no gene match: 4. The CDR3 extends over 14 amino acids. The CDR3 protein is CAISEDRASTEAFF. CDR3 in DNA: TGTGCCATCAGTGAGGACAGGGCGTCCACTGAAGCTTTCTTT.

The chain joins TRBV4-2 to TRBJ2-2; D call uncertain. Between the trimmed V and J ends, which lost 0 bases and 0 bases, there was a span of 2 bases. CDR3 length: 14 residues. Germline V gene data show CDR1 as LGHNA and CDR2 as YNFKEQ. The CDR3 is CASSQETNTGELFF. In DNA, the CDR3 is TGTGCCAGCAGCCAAGAGACGAACACCGGGGAGCTGTTTTTT.

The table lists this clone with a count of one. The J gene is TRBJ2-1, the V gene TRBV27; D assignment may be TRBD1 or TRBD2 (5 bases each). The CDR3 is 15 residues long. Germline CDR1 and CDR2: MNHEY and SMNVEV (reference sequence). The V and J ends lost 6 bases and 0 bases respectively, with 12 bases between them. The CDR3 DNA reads TGTGCCAGCAGCCCCTGGGGGTCCTCCTACAATGAGCAGTTCTTC. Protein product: CASSPWGSSYNEQFF.

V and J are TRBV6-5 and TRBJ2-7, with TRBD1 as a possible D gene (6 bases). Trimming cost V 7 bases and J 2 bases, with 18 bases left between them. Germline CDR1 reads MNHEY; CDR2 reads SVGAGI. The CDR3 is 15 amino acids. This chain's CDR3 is CASTEYRAPPYEQYF. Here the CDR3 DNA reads TGTGCCAGCACCGAGTACAGGGCCCCGCCCTACGAGCAGTACTTC.

In DNA form, the CDR3 reads TGCGCCAGCAGTGGGAGGACTAACTATGGCTACACCTTC. Protein product: CASSGRTNYGYTF. The chain couples TRBV5-1 to TRBJ1-2; D ambiguous. Germline V gene data show CDR1 as SGHRS and CDR2 as YFSETQ. This CDR3 is built from 13 residues. V was shortened by 5 bases and J by 0 bases, with 8 bases between the two germline ends.

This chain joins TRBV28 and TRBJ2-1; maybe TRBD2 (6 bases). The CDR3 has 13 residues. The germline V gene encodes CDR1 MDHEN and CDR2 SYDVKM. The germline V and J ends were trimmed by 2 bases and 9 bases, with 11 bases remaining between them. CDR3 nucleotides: TGTGCCAGCAGTTTACGGGGGTTTGGTGAGCAGTTCTTC. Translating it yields CASSLRGFGEQFF.

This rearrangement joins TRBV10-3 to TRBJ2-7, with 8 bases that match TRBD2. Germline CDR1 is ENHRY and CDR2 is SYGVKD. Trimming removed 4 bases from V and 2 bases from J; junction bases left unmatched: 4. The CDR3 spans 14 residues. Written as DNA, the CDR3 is TGTGCCATCAGTGCGACTAGCGTAGCCTACGAGCAGTACTTC. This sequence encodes CAISATSVAYEQYF.

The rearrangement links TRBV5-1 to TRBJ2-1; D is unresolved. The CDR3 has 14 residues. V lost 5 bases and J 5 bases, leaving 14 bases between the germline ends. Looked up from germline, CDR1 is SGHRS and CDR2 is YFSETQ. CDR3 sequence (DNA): TGCGCCAGCAGTCGGAGCCAGATAAACAATGAGCAGTTCTTC. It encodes CASSRSQINNEQFF.

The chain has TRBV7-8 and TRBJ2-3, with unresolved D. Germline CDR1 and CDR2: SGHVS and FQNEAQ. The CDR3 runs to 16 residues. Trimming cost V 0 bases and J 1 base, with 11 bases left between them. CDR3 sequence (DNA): TGTGCCAGCAGCTTAGCGGCGAACCGAGGCACAGATACGCAGTATTTT. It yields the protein CASSLAANRGTDTQYF.

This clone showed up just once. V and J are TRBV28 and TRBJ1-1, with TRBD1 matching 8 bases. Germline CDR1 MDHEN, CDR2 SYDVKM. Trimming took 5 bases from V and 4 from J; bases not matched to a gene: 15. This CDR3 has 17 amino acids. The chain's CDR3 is CASSPGVAGGFGTEAFF. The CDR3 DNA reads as TGTGCCAGCAGTCCCGGGGTGGCAGGGGGCTTCGGCACTGAAGCTTTCTTT.

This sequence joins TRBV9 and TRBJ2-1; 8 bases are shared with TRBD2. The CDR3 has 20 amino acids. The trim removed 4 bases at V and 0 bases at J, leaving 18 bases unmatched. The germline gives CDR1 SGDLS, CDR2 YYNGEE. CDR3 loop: CASSLAPGTSPAYSYNEQFF. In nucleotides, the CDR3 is TGTGCCAGCAGCCTCGCCCCCGGGACTAGTCCTGCTTACTCCTACAATGAGCAGTTCTTC.

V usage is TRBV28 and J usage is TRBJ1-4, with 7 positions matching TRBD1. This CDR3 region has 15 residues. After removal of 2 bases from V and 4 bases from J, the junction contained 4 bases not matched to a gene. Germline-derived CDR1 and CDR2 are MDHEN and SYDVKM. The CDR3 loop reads CASSLNRGGNEKLFF. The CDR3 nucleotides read TGTGCCAGCAGTTTAAACAGGGGTGGTAATGAAAAACTGTTTTTT. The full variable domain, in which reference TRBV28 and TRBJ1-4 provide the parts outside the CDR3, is DVKVTQSSRYLVKRTGEKVFLECVQDMDHENMFWYRQDPGLGLRLIYFSYDVKMKEKGDIPEGYSVSREKKERFSLILESASTNQTSMYLCASSLNRGGNEKLFFGSGTQLSVL.

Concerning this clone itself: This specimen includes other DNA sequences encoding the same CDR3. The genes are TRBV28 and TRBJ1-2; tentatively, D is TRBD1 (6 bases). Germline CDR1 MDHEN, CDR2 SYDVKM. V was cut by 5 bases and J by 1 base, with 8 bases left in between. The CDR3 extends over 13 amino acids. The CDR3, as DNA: TGTGCCAGCAGTCGGGGGCTTAACTATGGCTACACCTTC. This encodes CASSRGLNYGYTF.

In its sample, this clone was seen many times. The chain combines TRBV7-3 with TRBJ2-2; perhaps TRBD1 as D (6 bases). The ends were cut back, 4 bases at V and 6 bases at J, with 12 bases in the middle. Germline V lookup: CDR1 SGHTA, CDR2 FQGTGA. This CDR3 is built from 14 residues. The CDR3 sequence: CASSSTGFAGELFF. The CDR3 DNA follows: TGTGCCAGCAGCTCCACAGGGTTCGCCGGGGAGCTGTTTTTT.

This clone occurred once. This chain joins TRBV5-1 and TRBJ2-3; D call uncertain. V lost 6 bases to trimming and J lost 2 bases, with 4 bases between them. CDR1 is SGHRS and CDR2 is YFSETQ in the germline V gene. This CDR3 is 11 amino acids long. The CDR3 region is CASKDTDTQYF. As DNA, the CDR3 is TGCGCCAGCAAAGACACAGATACGCAGTATTTT.

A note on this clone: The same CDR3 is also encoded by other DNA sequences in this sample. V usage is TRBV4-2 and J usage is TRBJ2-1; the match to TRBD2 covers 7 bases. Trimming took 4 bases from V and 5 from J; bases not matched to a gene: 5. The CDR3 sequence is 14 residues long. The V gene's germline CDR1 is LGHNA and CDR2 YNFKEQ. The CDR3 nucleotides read TGTGCCAGCAGCCTTCGCGGACTAGACAATGAGCAGTTCTTC. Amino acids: CASSLRGLDNEQFF.

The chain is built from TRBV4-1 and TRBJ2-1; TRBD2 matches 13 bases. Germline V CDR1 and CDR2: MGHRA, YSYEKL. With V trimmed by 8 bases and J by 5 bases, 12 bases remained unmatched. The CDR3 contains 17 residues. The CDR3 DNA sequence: TGCGCCAGCTCCCGGACTAGCGGGAGTAGACGCGACAATGAGCAGTTCTTC. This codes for CASSRTSGSRRDNEQFF.

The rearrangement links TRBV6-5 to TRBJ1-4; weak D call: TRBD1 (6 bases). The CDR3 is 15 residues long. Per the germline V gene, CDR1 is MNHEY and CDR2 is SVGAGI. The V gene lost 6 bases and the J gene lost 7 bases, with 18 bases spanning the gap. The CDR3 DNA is TGTGCCAGCAGGGACCGGTTTAGGGGGGGTGAAAAACTGTTTTTT. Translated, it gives CASRDRFRGGEKLFF.